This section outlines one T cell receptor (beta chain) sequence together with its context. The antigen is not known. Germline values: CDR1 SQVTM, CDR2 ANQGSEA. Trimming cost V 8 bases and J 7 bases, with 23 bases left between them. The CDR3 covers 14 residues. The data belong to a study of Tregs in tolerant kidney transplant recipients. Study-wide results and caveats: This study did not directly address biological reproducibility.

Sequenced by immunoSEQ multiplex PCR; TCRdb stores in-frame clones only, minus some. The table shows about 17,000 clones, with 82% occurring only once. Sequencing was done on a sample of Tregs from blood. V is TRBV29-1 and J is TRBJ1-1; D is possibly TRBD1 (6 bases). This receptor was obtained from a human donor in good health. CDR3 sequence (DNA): TGCAGCCATTCTGAAAGGGGGGAAGCGATTGAAGCTTTCTTT. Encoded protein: CSHSERGEAIEAFF.